This T cell receptor (beta chain) is from a study of cytotoxic CD8 clonotypes in ibrutinib-treated CLL. The method was immunoSEQ multiplex PCR; TCRdb's version includes in-frame clones alone and lacks a portion of them. Counted here are around 25,000 clones, around 69% occurring once; the ten biggest clones make up just over 50%. Germline-derived CDR1 and CDR2 are KGHSH and LQKENI. CDR3 length equals 14 residues. The V and J ends lost 5 bases and 0 bases respectively, with 11 bases between them. With cryopreserved PBMCs as the source, roughly 2 micrograms of genomic DNA went to TCR beta libraries. The receptor's source is a human donor with chronic lymphocytic leukemia. The chain recombines TRBV18 with TRBJ2-7; D is undetermined. The sample was PBMCs, taken at disease progression, from a patient treated with ibrutinib. The CDR3 DNA sequence: TGTGCCAGCTCATTGGACCTGAGCTCCTACGAGCAGTACTTC. This encodes CASSLDLSSYEQYF.